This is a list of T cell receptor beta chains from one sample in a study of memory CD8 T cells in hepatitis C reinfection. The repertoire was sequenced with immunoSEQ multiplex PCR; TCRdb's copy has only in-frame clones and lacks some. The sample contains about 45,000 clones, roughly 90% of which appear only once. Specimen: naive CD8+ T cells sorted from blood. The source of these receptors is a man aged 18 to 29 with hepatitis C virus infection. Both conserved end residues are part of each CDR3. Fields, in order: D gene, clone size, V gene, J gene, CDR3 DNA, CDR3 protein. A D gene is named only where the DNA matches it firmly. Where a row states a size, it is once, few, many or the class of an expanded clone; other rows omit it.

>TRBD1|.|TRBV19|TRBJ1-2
TGTGCCAGTAGTACGGCCTCAGGGGGCCGCGCCTATGGCTACACCTTC
CASSTASGGRAYGYTF
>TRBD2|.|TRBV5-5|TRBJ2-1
TGTGCCAGCAGCTGGGGACTAGCTTGGGGTGAGCAGTTCTTC
CASSWGLAWGEQFF
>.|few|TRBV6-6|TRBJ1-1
TGTGCCAGCAGTTACATCGAGGCTGAAGCTTTCTTT
CASSYIEAEAFF
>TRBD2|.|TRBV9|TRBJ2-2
TGTGCCAGTAGCCCAGCTAGCGGGGGGGCCGCCGGGGAGCTGTTTTTT
CASSPASGGAAGELFF
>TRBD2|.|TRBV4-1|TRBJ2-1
TGCGCCAGCAGCCAGAGAGCGGGAGGGCCCTCGGATGAGCAGTTCTTC
CASSQRAGGPSDEQFF
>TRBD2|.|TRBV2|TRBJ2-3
TGTGCCAGCAGTGAGGCTAGCGGGGGGAACACAGATACGCAGTATTTT
CASSEASGGNTDTQYF
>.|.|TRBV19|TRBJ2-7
TGTGCCAGTAGTGACGGGGGTAACTACGAGCAGTACTTC
CASSDGGNYEQYF
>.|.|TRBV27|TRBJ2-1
TGTGCCAGCAGTTTATCCGGGAACTACAATGAGCAGTTCTTC
CASSLSGNYNEQFF
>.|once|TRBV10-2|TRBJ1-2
TGCGCCAGCAGCTCCGGGGGGGCCTATGGCTACACCTTC
CASSSGGAYGYTF
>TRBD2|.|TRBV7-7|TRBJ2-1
TGTGCTAGCAGCTTAGGACTAGCGGACAATGAGCAGTTCTTC
CASSLGLADNEQFF
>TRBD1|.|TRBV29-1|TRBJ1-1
TGCAGCGTTGGAGGGGACAGTCAGAACACTGAAGCTTTCTTT
CSVGGDSQNTEAFF
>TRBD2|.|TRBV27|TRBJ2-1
TGTGCCAGCAGTGTGGGGACTAGCGGGGACAATGAGCAGTTCTTC
CASSVGTSGDNEQFF
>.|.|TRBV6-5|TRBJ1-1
TGTGCCAGCAGTTACTCCGCCCAGACTGAAGCTTTCTTT
CASSYSAQTEAFF
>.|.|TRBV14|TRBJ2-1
TGTGCCAGCAGAGGGGGAGGGAGCTACGGGCAGTTCTTC
CASRGGGSYGQFF
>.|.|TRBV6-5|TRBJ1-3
TGTGCCAGCGGGGGGTTCTCTGGAAACACCATATATTTT
CASGGFSGNTIYF
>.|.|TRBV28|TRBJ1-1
TGTGCCAGCAGTTCCCTTAGGGGTAACACTGAAGCTTTCTTT
CASSSLRGNTEAFF
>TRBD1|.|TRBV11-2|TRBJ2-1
TGTGCCAGCAGCTCGGCCGGGACAGGGGCTAATGAGCAGTTCTTC
CASSSAGTGANEQFF
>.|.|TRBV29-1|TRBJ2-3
TGCAGCGTTGAAGCCGTTAGCACAGATACGCAGTATTTT
CSVEAVSTDTQYF
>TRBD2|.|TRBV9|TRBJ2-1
TGTGCCAGCAGCCCAGGGACTAGCGGGATCGATGAGCAGTTCTTC
CASSPGTSGIDEQFF
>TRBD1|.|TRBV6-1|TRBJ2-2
TGTGCCAGCAGTGAAGCGCCCGATATGACAGGGTTGGAGCTGTTTTTT
CASSEAPDMTGLELFF
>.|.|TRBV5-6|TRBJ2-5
TGTGCCAGCAGCTTGGAGGGGCTACAGAATAAGGAGACCCAGTACTTC
CASSLEGLQNKETQYF
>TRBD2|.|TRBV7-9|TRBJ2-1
TGTGCCAGCAGCTTAAGTGAGATCCTAGCGGGAGGGCAGTTCTTC
CASSLSEILAGGQFF
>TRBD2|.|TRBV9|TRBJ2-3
TGTGCCAGCTCCACGGGAGGGGGCACAGATACGCAGTATTTT
CASSTGGGTDTQYF
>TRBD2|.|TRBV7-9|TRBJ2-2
TGTGCCAGCAGCTTAGTGGGACTAGTAATCCTGAACACCGGGGAGCTGTTTTTT
CASSLVGLVILNTGELFF
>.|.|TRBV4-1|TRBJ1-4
TGCGCCAGCAGCCAGGTTCCGGGAGGGGATAGGGAAAAACTGTTTTTT
CASSQVPGGDREKLFF
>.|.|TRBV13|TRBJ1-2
TGTGCCAGCAGCTTAGGACAGGCAGTCCCCTATGGCTACACCTTC
CASSLGQAVPYGYTF
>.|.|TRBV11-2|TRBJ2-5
TGTGCCAGCAGCTTAGTGGGCGGACTCCAAGAGACCCAGTACTTC
CASSLVGGLQETQYF
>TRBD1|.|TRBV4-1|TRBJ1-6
TGCGCCAGCAGCCAAGTCTCCGGGACAGGGGGAAATTCACCCCTCCACTTT
CASSQVSGTGGNSPLHF
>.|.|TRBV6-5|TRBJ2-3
TGTGCCAGCAGTTACTCGATGAGGGTTAGCACAGATACGCAGTATTTT
CASSYSMRVSTDTQYF
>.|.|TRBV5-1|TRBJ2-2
TGCGCCAGCAGCCCCGGGACTCCCAACACCGGGGAGCCGTTTTTT
CASSPGTPNTGEPFF
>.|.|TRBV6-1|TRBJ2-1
TGTGCCAGCAGTGAATACACAGGGTGGAATGAGCAGTTCTTC
CASSEYTGWNEQFF
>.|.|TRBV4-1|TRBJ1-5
TGCGCCAGCAGCCAAGTCGGTTTCGGGGATCAGCCCCAGCATTTT
CASSQVGFGDQPQHF
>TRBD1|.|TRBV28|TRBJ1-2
TGTGCCAGCAGTTTAGACAGGGCCATTAATTCCTATGGCTACACCTTC
CASSLDRAINSYGYTF
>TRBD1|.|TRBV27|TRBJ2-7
TGTGCCAGCAGTTTGGGGCAGGGGGACTACGAGCAGTACTTC
CASSLGQGDYEQYF
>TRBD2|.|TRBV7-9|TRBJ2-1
TGTGCCAGCAGCTTACTTATTACTAGCGGGGAGGATGAGCAGTTCTTC
CASSLLITSGEDEQFF
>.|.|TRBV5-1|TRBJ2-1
TGCGCCAGCAGCTTCGGGGTAGGCACCTACAATGAGCAGTTCTTC
CASSFGVGTYNEQFF
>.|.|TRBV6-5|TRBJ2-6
TGTGCCAGCACCCAGACAGTCGTTGGGGCCAACGTCCTGACTTTC
CASTQTVVGANVLTF
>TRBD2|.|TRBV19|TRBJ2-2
TGTGCCAGTAGTATATCGGGGGGACCCGGGGAGCTGTTTTTT
CASSISGGPGELFF
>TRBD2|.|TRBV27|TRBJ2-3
TGTGCCAGCAGTCTAGCGGGAGCCGATACGCAGTATTTT
CASSLAGADTQYF
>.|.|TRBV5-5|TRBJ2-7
TGTGCCAGCAGTATTGGTTCGGGGGACTACGAGCAGTACTTC
CASSIGSGDYEQYF
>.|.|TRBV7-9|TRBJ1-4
TGTGCCAGCAGCCTTGAGACAGCTGGAAAACTGTTTTTT
CASSLETAGKLFF
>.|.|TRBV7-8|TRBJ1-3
TGTGCCAGCAGCCCGTCCTACCCTGGAAACACCATATATTTT
CASSPSYPGNTIYF
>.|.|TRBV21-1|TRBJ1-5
TGTGCCAGCAGCAAAACGGGGACAGGGGTCGTCAATCAGCCCCAGCATTTT
CASSKTGTGVVNQPQHF
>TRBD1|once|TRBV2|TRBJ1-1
TGTGCCAGCAGTGGCCCGGCGGGACAGGGCAGCGGGGACACTGAAGCTTTCTTT
CASSGPAGQGSGDTEAFF
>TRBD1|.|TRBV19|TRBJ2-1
TGTGCCAGTAGTCCCAGGACAGGGTACGATGAGCAGTTCTTC
CASSPRTGYDEQFF
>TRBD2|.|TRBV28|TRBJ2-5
TGTGCCAGCAGTTCTAGACTAGCGGGGGACCAAGAGACCCAGTACTTC
CASSSRLAGDQETQYF
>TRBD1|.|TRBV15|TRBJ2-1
TGTGCCACCAGCAGATCTGGACAGGCCCTTAGCTATGAGCAGTTCTTC
CATSRSGQALSYEQFF
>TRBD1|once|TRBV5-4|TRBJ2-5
TGTGCCAGCAGCGGGGGGGACAGGGGATACCAAGAGACCCAGTACTTC
CASSGGDRGYQETQYF
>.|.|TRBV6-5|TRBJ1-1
TGTGCCAGCAGTCAAGCAAGCCGGGAGACTGAAGCTTTCTTT
CASSQASRETEAFF
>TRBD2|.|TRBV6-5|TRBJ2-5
TGTGCCAGCAGACTAGCGGTGGAGGAGACCCAGTACTTC
CASRLAVEETQYF
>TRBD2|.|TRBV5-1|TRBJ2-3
TGCGCCAGCAGCTGGGGACTAGGGAATCCCGATACGCAGTATTTT
CASSWGLGNPDTQYF
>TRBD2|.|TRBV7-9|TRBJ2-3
TGTGCCAGCAGCAGGGGACTAGCGGGAGCCTCAGATACGCAGTATTTT
CASSRGLAGASDTQYF
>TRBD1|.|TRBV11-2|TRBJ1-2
TGTGCCAGCAGCTCACAGGGGGACTATGGCTACACCTTC
CASSSQGDYGYTF
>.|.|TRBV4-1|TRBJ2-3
TGCGCCAGCAGCCCCCCAGGCGCAGATACGCAGTATTTT
CASSPPGADTQYF
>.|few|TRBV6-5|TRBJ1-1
TGTGCCAGCAGTGTAGGGGGGGATGAAGCTTTCTTT
CASSVGGDEAFF
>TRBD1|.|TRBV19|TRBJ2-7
TGTGCCAGTAACAGGGGAATAACCGAAACCTACGAGCAGTACTTC
CASNRGITETYEQYF
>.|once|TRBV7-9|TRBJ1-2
TGTGCCAGCAGCTTAGTAGGTTCCAGGGACTATGGCTACACCTTC
CASSLVGSRDYGYTF